The 3 T cell receptor beta chains listed next were all sequenced from one sample in a study of radiation and T cells in renal cell carcinoma. Sequencing was performed with immunoSEQ multiplex PCR; in TCRdb, only in-frame clones are kept and a portion is missing. The table has some 80,000 clones, about 86% seen once; the top ten hold 20% to 25%. Time point denoted: blood 2 weeks post-SBRT. This sample's treatment: 15 Gy SBRT to primary tumor, nephrectomy 4 weeks later. Material: blood, obtained from a patient whose treatment included radiotherapy and nephrectomy. These receptor sequences come from a woman aged 45-65 years with renal cell carcinoma.

The chain joins TRBV4-3 to TRBJ1-4; D unclear. The germline CDR1 and CDR2 sequences are LGHNA and YSLEER. The germline V and J ends were trimmed by 0 bases and 16 bases, with 15 bases remaining between them. This CDR3 is 13 amino acids long. Here the CDR3 reads CASSQDISGDPFF. The CDR3 DNA sequence: TGCGCCAGCAGCCAAGATATTTCTGGAGACCCGTTTTTT.

The rearrangement joins TRBV6-5 to TRBJ2-7; the D is unclear. CDR1 and CDR2 from the germline V gene are MNHEY and SVGAGI. The CDR3 loop spans 13 amino acids. Deletions cut 6 bases from V and 0 bases from J, with 9 bases between. The CDR3 DNA follows: TGTGCCAGCAGGGTTCCTTACTCCTACGAGCAGTACTTC. Residues: CASRVPYSYEQYF.

This clone was observed once. The chain carries TRBV6-6 and TRBJ2-7; TRBD2 matches at 7 bases. CDR3 size: 14 residues. V dropped 7 bases and J dropped 4; count of bases not matched to a gene: 10. The germline gives CDR1 MNHNY, CDR2 SVGAGI (reference sequence). In nucleotides, the CDR3 is TGTGCCAGCACCACAGGCGGGAGCTCTTACGAGCAGTACTTC. This gives the protein CASTTGGSSYEQYF.